This T cell receptor (beta chain) was profiled in a study of cytomegalovirus exposure and HLA in healthy donors. Broader study findings: Rarity characterized most TCR sequences, yet some public TCRs appeared in many donors.

In its sample, this clone was seen a few times. Its antigen is as yet unknown. Here immunoSEQ multiplex PCR was the method, and the copy in TCRdb shows in-frame clones only, minus some. The sample gives about 150,000 clones, roughly 91% of which show up once; approximately 3% is in the top ten. The sample was PBMCs. The clonotype originates from a man aged 18 to 35 in good health and CMV-seronegative.

The CDR3 sequence: CATSRGDREKLFF. CDR3 sequence (DNA): TGTGCCACCAGCAGAGGGGACAGAGAAAAACTGTTTTTT. The chain recombines TRBV15 with TRBJ1-4; TRBD1 matches at 7 bases. In germline, CDR1 is LNHNV, CDR2 YYDKDF (reference sequence). The CDR3 loop spans 13 amino acids. After removal of 1 base from V and 8 bases from J, the junction contained 1 base not matched to a gene.